This T cell receptor (beta chain) appears in the sequencing data of a study of identical twins. Study conclusions and caveats: Model-predicted out-of-frame TCR alpha sharing fell below observed values in monozygotic twins. Insertions ran lower in abundant cord blood beta clonotypes, though not in memory repertoires. In drawing conclusions, the study used cross-sectional statistical analysis and did not follow the same donors.

Trimming stripped 1 base from V and 5 bases from J, with 20 bases between. CDR1 is LNHNV and CDR2 is YYDKDF in the germline V gene (reference sequence). The CDR3 sequence is 17 residues long. This clonotype was counted only a few times. Its antigen remains unknown. A universal primer site was incorporated via template switching, and the cDNA contained unique molecular identifiers. TCRdb ran MiXCR on the 5' RACE reads and lists one entry per CDR3 protein. Of approximately 240,000 distinct CDR3 sequences in the sample, about 14% were seen once. The chain combines TRBV15 with TRBJ2-5; D remains unclear. The source of this sequence is a woman between 18 and 29 years old in good health. The source material was memory (CD45RO+) T cells sorted from blood. CDR3 protein: CATSRGGFELSDETQYF. CDR3 sequence (DNA): TGTGCCACCAGCAGAGGCGGATTTGAACTGAGCGACGAGACCCAGTACTTC.